A selection of T cell receptor beta chains follows, all from one sample in a study of T cell repertoires in aging, cancer and after chemotherapy. One entry per CDR3 protein, called by TCRdb with MiXCR from the multiplex PCR reads. The data contain about 13,000 distinct CDR3 sequences, 20% to 30% of them singletons. Sequenced material: blood. These receptors were obtained from a human donor in good health. CDR3s include the opening cysteine and the closing phenylalanine or tryptophan. A D gene is named only where the DNA matches it firmly. Part of the rows lack a size; the others show once, few, many or a class for expanded clones.

J gene: TRBJ2-7
V gene: TRBV6-5
clone size: medium-sized
D gene: .
CDR3 protein: CASSSRTTYEQYF
CDR3 DNA: TGTGCCAGCAGTTCCAGGACAACCTACGAGCAGTACTTC

J gene: TRBJ2-2
V gene: TRBV5-4
clone size: .
D gene: .
CDR3 protein: CASSLNTGELFF
CDR3 DNA: TGTGCCAGCAGCTTGAATACCGGGGAGCTGTTTTTT

J gene: TRBJ1-1
V gene: TRBV6-1
clone size: .
D gene: .
CDR3 protein: CASSSPTNQGAFF
CDR3 DNA: TGTGCCAGCAGTTCACCCACGAACCAGGGGGCTTTCTTT

J gene: TRBJ2-4
V gene: TRBV11-2
clone size: once
D gene: .
CDR3 protein: CASSLAGQVNIQYF
CDR3 DNA: TGTGCCAGCAGCTTAGCGGGACAAGTAAACATTCAGTACTTC

J gene: TRBJ1-2
V gene: TRBV19
clone size: medium-sized
D gene: TRBD1
CDR3 protein: CASTPRTGVVYGYTF
CDR3 DNA: TGTGCCAGTACCCCCCGGACAGGGGTCGTCTATGGCTACACCTTC

J gene: TRBJ1-5
V gene: TRBV19
clone size: .
D gene: .
CDR3 protein: CASSIGSLSNQPQHF
CDR3 DNA: TGTGCCAGTAGTATAGGTTCGTTGAGCAATCAGCCCCAGCATTTT

J gene: TRBJ2-7
V gene: TRBV19
clone size: medium-sized
D gene: .
CDR3 protein: CASSIEPLYEQYF
CDR3 DNA: TGTGCCAGTAGTATAGAACCCCTATACGAGCAGTACTTC

J gene: TRBJ2-7
V gene: TRBV20-1
clone size: once
D gene: .
CDR3 protein: CSARDGDKSSYEQYF
CDR3 DNA: TGCAGTGCTAGAGATGGGGACAAGAGCTCCTACGAGCAGTACTTC

J gene: TRBJ1-4
V gene: TRBV6-2/TRBV6-3
clone size: .
D gene: TRBD1
CDR3 protein: CASGQGDATNEKLFF
CDR3 DNA: TGTGCCAGCGGTCAGGGGGATGCAACTAATGAAAAACTGTTTTTT

J gene: TRBJ1-1
V gene: TRBV6-5
clone size: few
D gene: .
CDR3 protein: CASSTPRVTEAFF
CDR3 DNA: TGTGCCAGCAGTACCCCCAGGGTTACTGAAGCTTTCTTT

J gene: TRBJ2-1
V gene: TRBV7-2
clone size: medium-sized
D gene: .
CDR3 protein: CASSLDRSSYNEQFF
CDR3 DNA: TGTGCCAGCAGCTTAGACAGAAGCTCCTACAATGAGCAGTTCTTC

J gene: TRBJ2-1
V gene: TRBV6-5
clone size: medium-sized
D gene: TRBD2
CDR3 protein: CASSYSSGTYNEQFF
CDR3 DNA: TGTGCCAGCAGTTACTCGAGCGGGACCTACAATGAGCAGTTCTTC

J gene: TRBJ1-4
V gene: TRBV4-1
clone size: .
D gene: TRBD1
CDR3 protein: CASSHTDRVAEKLFF
CDR3 DNA: TGCGCCAGCAGCCACACCGACAGGGTTGCTGAAAAACTGTTTTTT

J gene: TRBJ2-5
V gene: TRBV10-3
clone size: .
D gene: .
CDR3 protein: CAISGGETQYF
CDR3 DNA: TGTGCCATCAGTGGGGGGGAGACCCAGTACTTC

J gene: TRBJ2-3
V gene: TRBV9
clone size: .
D gene: .
CDR3 protein: CASSVEVGADTQYF
CDR3 DNA: TGTGCCAGCAGCGTAGAAGTGGGGGCAGATACGCAGTATTTT

J gene: TRBJ1-2
V gene: TRBV20-1
clone size: few
D gene: .
CDR3 protein: CSAEGRLGYTF
CDR3 DNA: TGCAGTGCTGAGGGTCGTTTAGGCTACACCTTC

J gene: TRBJ1-5
V gene: TRBV7-2
clone size: few
D gene: TRBD1
CDR3 protein: CASSLVGGDRGNQPQHF
CDR3 DNA: TGTGCCAGCAGCTTAGTCGGCGGGGACAGGGGCAATCAGCCCCAGCATTTT

J gene: TRBJ2-2
V gene: TRBV6-5
clone size: medium-sized
D gene: .
CDR3 protein: CASSFSRNTGELFF
CDR3 DNA: TGTGCCAGCAGTTTCTCACGAAACACCGGGGAGCTGTTTTTT

J gene: TRBJ2-1
V gene: TRBV15
clone size: few
D gene: .
CDR3 protein: CATSRDLGAPAYNEQFF
CDR3 DNA: TGTGCCACCAGCAGAGATCTTGGGGCCCCGGCCTACAATGAGCAGTTTTTC

J gene: TRBJ2-7
V gene: TRBV29-1
clone size: medium-sized
D gene: .
CDR3 protein: CSVSDGPPYEQYF
CDR3 DNA: TGCAGCGTCTCGGACGGCCCCCCCTACGAGCAGTACTTC